Each of the 22 T cell receptor beta chains below was sequenced from the same sample in a study of blood T cell repertoires in COVID-19 (dated by TCRdb to the early 2020s). Library method: the immunoSEQ multiplex PCR assay. The immuneACCESS repertoire file appears here via TCRdb, limited to in-frame rearrangements. These files lack a portion of the clones; in checked studies, under half of the deficit traces to unresolved V genes, and the cause of the others is not known. The sample table holds 250,000 to 300,000 clones, of which about 87% were seen once. The biggest ten clones account for roughly 3.3% of the sample. The specimen was peripheral blood. These receptors were obtained from a woman between 35 and 50 years old with acute or convalescent COVID-19.

The chain uses TRBV21-1 and TRBJ1-2; the table's D gene call, TRBD1, was not cross checked with the DNA. TRBV21-1 is a pseudogene locus. The CDR3 loop spans 17 amino acids. DNA for the CDR3: TGTGCCAGCAGCAAAGAGTCAAGGACAGGGGCAAACTATGGCTACACCTTC. This encodes CASSKESRTGANYGYTF.

The chain has TRBV3-1 (or the pseudogene TRBV3-2) and TRBJ1-1; a possible D gene is TRBD1 (5 bases). CDR1 LGHDT and CDR2 YNNKEL come from the germline V gene (reference sequence). This CDR3 is 13 amino acids long. V gave up 4 bases and J gave up 8 bases, with 14 bases separating them. Written as DNA, the CDR3 is TGTGCCAGCAGCCCATGGGGGGAGGGAGAAGCTTTCTTT. Translating it yields CASSPWGEGEAFF.

CDR3 in DNA: TGTGCCAGCAGCCAAGCTTTGGGACAGGTAAACACCGGGGAGCTGTTTTTT. It encodes CASSQALGQVNTGELFF. The rearrangement uses TRBV3-1 (or the pseudogene TRBV3-2) and TRBJ2-2, with 8 bases matching TRBD1. This CDR3 has 17 amino acids. J gave up 2 bases and V 1 base, and 6 bases lay outside the gene matches. Germline V gene data show CDR1 as LGHDT and CDR2 as YNNKEL (reference sequence).

V usage is TRBV6-5 and J usage is TRBJ1-2; the D gene is possibly TRBD1 (6 bases). Germline loops: CDR1 MNHEY, CDR2 SVGAGI. The CDR3 loop spans 16 amino acids. Trimming took off 0 bases at V and 6 bases at J, with 17 bases between the two ends. As DNA, the CDR3 is TGTGCCAGCAGTTACTCCTTGGCCTATAAGGGGGATGGCTACACCTTC. It yields the protein CASSYSLAYKGDGYTF.

The chain recombines TRBV6-5 with TRBJ1-5; D possibly corresponds to TRBD1 (6 bases). There are 16 residues in the CDR3. The V end lost 0 bases, the J end lost 7 bases, and 16 bases lay between the germline ends. Germline-derived CDR1 and CDR2 are MNHEY and SVGAGI. The CDR3 is CASSYSGRGGGQPQHF. The CDR3 nucleotides are TGTGCCAGCAGTTACTCGGGGAGGGGGGGTGGACAGCCCCAGCATTTT.

This chain connects TRBV9 to TRBJ2-5; unclear D gene. CDR1 SGDLS and CDR2 YYNGEE come from the germline V gene. The CDR3 has 15 amino acids. The V end was cut by 0 bases, the J end by 1 base, with 10 bases between. Here the CDR3 DNA reads TGTGCCAGCAGCGTAGGTCTAAGCCCCCAAGAGACCCAGTACTTC. Translated, it gives CASSVGLSPQETQYF.

This clone has a handful of counts. The V and J genes are TRBV11-2 and TRBJ1-6; TRBD1 agrees at 7 bases. J was trimmed by 8 bases and V by 0 bases; bases with no gene match: 4. The germline V gene has CDR1 SGHAT and CDR2 FQNNGV. The CDR3 runs to 15 residues. The DNA of the CDR3 is TGTGCCAGCAGCTTAGAACAGGGGAATTATTCACCCCTCCACTTT. It encodes CASSLEQGNYSPLHF. The full variable domain, completed using reference TRBV11-2 and TRBJ1-6, is EAGVAQSPRYKIIEKRQSVAFWCNPISGHATLYWYQQILGQGPKLLIQFQNNGVVDDSQLPKDRFSAERLKGVDSTLKIQPAKLEDSAVYLCASSLEQGNYSPLHFGNGTRLTVT.

The V and J genes are TRBV9 and TRBJ1-6, with D unresolved. V gave up 0 bases and J gave up 11 bases, with 9 bases separating them. This CDR3 spans 13 amino acids. Per the germline V gene, CDR1 is SGDLS and CDR2 is YYNGEE. Here the CDR3 DNA reads TGTGCCAGCAGCGTAGCTACAGTGGCACCCCTCCACTTT. It is translated as CASSVATVAPLHF. The full variable domain, its missing parts supplied by reference TRBV9 and TRBJ1-6, is DSGVTQTPKHLITATGQRVTLRCSPRSGDLSVYWYQQSLDQGLQFLIQYYNGEERAKGNILERFSAQQFPDLHSELNLSSLELGDSALYFCASSVATVAPLHFGNGTRLTVT.

The chain has TRBV6-5 and TRBJ1-2; perhaps TRBD1 as D (6 bases). V gave up 4 bases and J gave up 3 bases, with 9 bases separating them. Germline V gives CDR1 MNHEY, CDR2 SVGAGI. The CDR3 length is 13 residues. The CDR3 DNA sequence: TGTGCCAGCAGTTTCAGGGGTGACTATGGCTACACCTTC. Protein sequence: CASSFRGDYGYTF.

The V call is TRBV7-9, the J call TRBJ2-1, with 8 bases matching TRBD2. V lost 4 bases, J lost 3 bases, and 8 bases stayed unmatched. Germline loops: CDR1 SEHNR, CDR2 FQNEAQ (reference sequence). There are 16 residues in the CDR3. The CDR3 DNA sequence: TGTGCCAGCAGCTCCTCAATAGCGGGGTTCTACAATGAGCAGTTCTTC. Protein product: CASSSSIAGFYNEQFF. The full variable domain, with the rest looked up from reference TRBV7-9 and TRBJ2-1, is DTGVSQNPRHKITKRGQNVTFRCDPISEHNRLYWYRQTLGQGPEFLTYFQNEAQLEKSRLLSDRFSAERPKGSFSTLEIQRTEQGDSAMYLCASSSSIAGFYNEQFFGPGTRLTVL.

V is TRBV27 and J is TRBJ1-5; D unresolved. Germline CDR1 and CDR2: MNHEY and SMNVEV (reference sequence). This CDR3 is 14 amino acids long. Trimming stripped 6 bases from V and 7 bases from J, with 16 bases between. DNA of the CDR3: TGTGCCAGCAGCCCCGCGGGGTTGAGGCAGCCCCAGCATTTT. Protein sequence: CASSPAGLRQPQHF.

The chain joins TRBV5-3 to TRBJ2-3; D might be TRBD2 (6 bases). TRBV5-3 belongs to the ORF category, with a function that is uncertain. Trimming removed 2 bases at V and 0 bases at J, with 7 bases between. The CDR3 loop spans 14 amino acids. The CDR3 DNA reads as TGTGCCAGAAGCTTAGCGGGCAGCACAGATACGCAGTATTTT. Its translation is CARSLAGSTDTQYF.

The V gene is TRBV5-1, the J gene TRBJ2-3; 7 nucleotides agree with TRBD2. Per germline, CDR1 SGHRS and CDR2 YFSETQ. The junction had 10 bases not matched to a gene; V was cut back by 4 bases and J by 2 bases. CDR3 length: 16 residues. The CDR3 nucleotides are TGCGCCAGCAGCCCCGCGGCTAGCGGAAACACAGATACGCAGTATTTT. As protein: CASSPAASGNTDTQYF.

This clone has a single count. The rearrangement uses TRBV19 and TRBJ1-5; tentative D call: TRBD1 (5 bases). This CDR3 spans 13 amino acids. Germline V gives CDR1 LNHDA, CDR2 SQIVND (reference sequence). Trimming removed 5 bases at V and 6 bases at J, with 11 bases between. CDR3 amino acids: CASSQGGGQPQHF. CDR3 in DNA: TGTGCCAGTAGTCAGGGTGGCGGTCAGCCCCAGCATTTT.

J is TRBJ1-1 and V is TRBV6-5; no clear D gene. Germline CDR1 is MNHEY and CDR2 is SVGAGI. This CDR3 comprises 11 residues. Between the trimmed V and J ends, which lost 9 bases and 1 base, there was a span of 6 bases. The CDR3 sequence is CASRSNTEAFF. The CDR3 DNA sequence: TGTGCCAGTCGTTCGAACACTGAAGCTTTCTTT.

The CDR3 nucleotides are TGCGCCAGCACCCCGGCGGGTCCTGGAAACACCATATATTTT. This sequence encodes CASTPAGPGNTIYF. The chain recombines TRBV5-1 with TRBJ1-3; D unresolved. Germline V gene lookup returns CDR1 SGHRS and CDR2 YFSETQ. V shed 6 bases and J shed 2 bases, with 12 bases lying between them. This CDR3 is 14 amino acids long.

This chain connects TRBV2 to TRBJ1-2, with TRBD1 matching over 8 bases. CDR3 length: 16 residues. Germline CDR1 reads SNHLY; CDR2 reads FYNNEI. Germline trimming cut 1 base from V and 7 bases from J; bases unmatched to any gene: 11. This CDR3 is CASSEDVGQALGGYTF. CDR3 DNA sequence: TGTGCCAGCAGTGAAGACGTGGGACAGGCGCTCGGTGGCTACACCTTC.

The V and J genes are TRBV24-1 and TRBJ2-3, with D possibly matching TRBD1 (5 bases). Germline loops: CDR1 KGHDR, CDR2 SFDVKD. The length of the CDR3 is 14 residues. V lost 0 bases, J lost 6 bases, and 9 bases lay in between. The CDR3 region is CATSDLQGPDTQYF. The CDR3 DNA reads as TGTGCCACCAGTGATTTGCAGGGTCCGGATACGCAGTATTTT.

This sequence joins TRBV7-2 and TRBJ2-7; D perhaps matches TRBD2 (7 bases). Trimming pared 5 bases from V and 6 bases from J, leaving 23 bases between. CDR1 is SGHTA and CDR2 is FQGNSA in the germline V gene. CDR3 length: 16 amino acids. The CDR3 DNA is TGTGCCAGCAGCCTTACGCGGGGAGGGGGTACGGCCGAGCAGTACGTC. Translated, it gives CASSLTRGGGTAEQYV.

This chain connects TRBV19 to TRBJ2-5; D perhaps matches TRBD1 (7 bases). V was shortened by 5 bases and J by 10 bases, with 17 bases between the two germline ends. Germline CDR1 reads LNHDA; CDR2 reads SQIVND (reference sequence). The CDR3 runs to 13 residues. The CDR3 region has the DNA TGTGCCAGTAGTCAGGACAGGTGGAGGGACCAGTACTTC. It translates to CASSQDRWRDQYF.

The rearrangement joins TRBV29-1 to TRBJ1-2; D gene unclear. The V gene's germline CDR1 is SQVTM and CDR2 ANQGSEA. V lost 4 bases, J lost 4 bases, and 7 bases lay in between. The length of the CDR3 is 11 residues. The CDR3 region is CSVVNSYGYTF. The CDR3 DNA reads as TGCAGCGTTGTTAACAGCTATGGCTACACCTTC.

About this clone: In the same sample, other DNA sequences code for this CDR3. The J gene is TRBJ1-1, the V gene TRBV11-2; D call uncertain. V lost 1 base to trimming and J lost 1 base, with 7 bases between them. CDR3 length: 14 residues. Looked up from germline, CDR1 is SGHAT and CDR2 is FQNNGV. This CDR3 is CASSLVGGNTEAFF. In nucleotides, the CDR3 is TGTGCCAGCAGCTTAGTAGGCGGGAACACTGAAGCTTTCTTT.